The 14 T cell receptor beta chains presented below share a single source sample, sequenced in a study of shared clonotypes between healthy human individuals. The method was immunoSEQ multiplex PCR; TCRdb's version includes in-frame clones alone and lacks a portion of them. The repertoire holds roughly 1,000,000 clones, with 75% to 85% as singletons. Sequencing was performed on memory CD4+ T cells from PBMCs. The subset here: CD45RA-negative fraction. These receptor sequences come from a man younger than 35 in good health. Some clones in this sample may be carry-over from other donors' samples.

The rearrangement uses TRBV15 and TRBJ1-3; TRBD1 agrees at 9 bases. V was pared by 3 bases and J by 6 bases, with 9 bases of the junction left unmatched. Germline CDR1 LNHNV, CDR2 YYDKDF (reference sequence). This CDR3 region has 16 residues. The CDR3 DNA sequence: TGTGCCACCAGCAGGCCGACAGGGGGAGTACCAAACACCATATATTTT. Residues: CATSRPTGGVPNTIYF.

The chain combines TRBV5-6 with TRBJ2-1; maybe TRBD2 (6 bases). Germline V gene lookup returns CDR1 SGHDT and CDR2 YYEEEE. Trimming stripped 3 bases from V and 0 bases from J, with 13 bases between. This CDR3 is built from 16 residues. The CDR3 DNA reads TGTGCCAGCAGCTACCGCGCGGGGAGCTCCTACAATGAGCAGTTCTTC. This encodes CASSYRAGSSYNEQFF.

This clone was found once. The V and J genes are TRBV27 and TRBJ2-6; 11 bases are a match to TRBD2. V trimming: 6 bases; J trimming: 0 bases; junction bases outside the gene matches: 7. CDR1 is MNHEY and CDR2 is SMNVEV in the germline V gene (reference sequence). This CDR3 region has 18 residues. CDR3 DNA: TGTGCCAGCAGGGGGACTAGCGGACTTTACTCTGGGGCCAACGTCCTGACTTTC. Amino acid sequence: CASRGTSGLYSGANVLTF.

This clone was detected only a few times. This chain connects TRBV6-6 to TRBJ2-5; D may correspond to TRBD1 or TRBD2 (5 bases each). Germline V gene lookup returns CDR1 MNHNY and CDR2 SVGAGI (reference sequence). Trimming left V 7 bases short and J 5 bases short, with 14 bases between. The CDR3 length is 13 residues. The CDR3 here is CASTRGQGETQYF. The CDR3 nucleotides are TGTGCCAGCACGAGAGGGCAGGGTGAGACCCAGTACTTC.

This chain connects TRBV10-2 to TRBJ2-2, with 16 bases identical to TRBD2. Germline V gene sequence: CDR1 WSHSY, CDR2 SAAADI. V trimming: 7 bases; J trimming: 6 bases; junction bases outside the gene matches: 14. The CDR3 length is 19 residues. CDR3 sequence reads: CASTEGLAGGPGSAGELFF. The CDR3 DNA sequence: TGCGCCAGCACCGAGGGACTAGCGGGAGGGCCGGGAAGCGCCGGGGAGCTGTTTTTT.

This sequence joins TRBV5-1 and TRBJ2-3, with 7 bases aligning to TRBD1. The CDR3 contains 15 residues. Looked up from germline, CDR1 is SGHRS and CDR2 is YFSETQ. Losses at the gene ends were 2 bases for V and 0 bases for J; bases not matched to a gene: 3. CDR3 bases: TGCGCCAGCAGCTTTACAGGGGCAAGCACAGATACGCAGTATTTT. It codes for CASSFTGASTDTQYF.

The chain is built from TRBV6-5 and TRBJ2-5; the D gene is possibly TRBD2 (6 bases). This CDR3 has 13 amino acids. Trimming took 4 bases from V and 7 from J, leaving 13 bases between them. Germline values: CDR1 MNHEY, CDR2 SVGAGI. The CDR3 DNA reads as TGTGCCAGCAGTTTGCGGGGCGTGGGGACCCAGTACTTC. It codes for CASSLRGVGTQYF.

The gene calls are TRBV28 and TRBJ2-7, with 7 bases lining up with TRBD2. Germline assignment: CDR1 MDHEN and CDR2 SYDVKM. The CDR3 loop spans 14 amino acids. V shed 4 bases, J shed 1 base, and the junction held 4 bases outside the gene matches. The CDR3 here is CASSSASGSYEQYF. The CDR3 bases are TGTGCCAGCAGTTCGGCTAGCGGTTCCTACGAGCAGTACTTC. Variable domain in full (rest from reference TRBV28 and TRBJ2-7): DVKVTQSSRYLVKRTGEKVFLECVQDMDHENMFWYRQDPGLGLRLIYFSYDVKMKEKGDIPEGYSVSREKKERFSLILESASTNQTSMYLCASSSASGSYEQYFGPGTRLTVT.

This clone was counted only a few times. The chain recombines TRBV29-1 with TRBJ2-2; TRBD2 agrees at 9 bases. After removal of 0 bases from V and 5 bases from J, the junction contained 10 bases not matched to a gene. Germline CDR1 SQVTM, CDR2 ANQGSEA. This CDR3 spans 17 amino acids. This chain's CDR3 is CSVEDPGGRARTGELFF. CDR3 in DNA: TGCAGCGTTGAAGATCCGGGCGGGAGGGCCAGAACCGGGGAGCTGTTTTTT.

V usage is TRBV7-2 and J usage is TRBJ2-5; D is unresolved. The end of the DNA aligns better with TRBJ2-7, so the J call may be wrong. This CDR3 has 14 amino acids. Germline CDR1 and CDR2: SGHTA and FQGNSA. DNA of the CDR3: TGTGCCAGCAGCTTCGGGCCTCTGAACTACGAGCAGTACTTC. Its protein is CASSFGPLNYEQYF.

Concerning this clone itself: Other DNA sequences from this sample encode an identical CDR3 as well. The chain is built from TRBV2 and TRBJ2-1, with TRBD1 matching 9 bases. V trimming: 6 bases; J trimming: 4 bases; junction bases outside the gene matches: 4. Germline V gene lookup returns CDR1 SNHLY and CDR2 FYNNEI. The CDR3 loop spans 14 amino acids. Here the CDR3 DNA reads TGTGCCAGCAGCCGGGACAGGGCGTACAATGAGCAGTTCTTC. This sequence encodes CASSRDRAYNEQFF.

The V call is TRBV7-2, the J call TRBJ2-5; 7 bases line up with TRBD2. This CDR3 comprises 16 residues. Germline CDR1 is SGHTA and CDR2 is FQGNSA. Unmatched junction bases numbered 13, after V lost 5 bases and J lost 4 bases. The CDR3 is CASSPNPGLRIETQYF. CDR3 nucleotides: TGTGCCAGCAGCCCCAACCCGGGACTACGGATAGAGACCCAGTACTTC.

The gene calls are TRBV7-2 and TRBJ2-1, with 7 bases identical to TRBD2. The trim removed 1 base at V and 0 bases at J, leaving 6 bases unmatched. Germline CDR1 is SGHTA and CDR2 is FQGNSA. The CDR3 totals 17 residues. CDR3 in amino acids: CASSLELLALSYNEQFF. The CDR3 DNA sequence: TGTGCCAGCAGCTTAGAGTTACTAGCGCTCTCCTACAATGAGCAGTTCTTC.

V usage is TRBV21-1 and J usage is TRBJ2-1; the D call in the table, TRBD1, was not verified against the DNA. TRBV21-1 is described as a pseudogene. The CDR3 has 18 amino acids. The DNA for the CDR3 is TGTGCCAGCAGCAAAGTAACCCGGACAGGGGACGACTACAATGAGCAGTTCTTC. The encoded protein is CASSKVTRTGDDYNEQFF.